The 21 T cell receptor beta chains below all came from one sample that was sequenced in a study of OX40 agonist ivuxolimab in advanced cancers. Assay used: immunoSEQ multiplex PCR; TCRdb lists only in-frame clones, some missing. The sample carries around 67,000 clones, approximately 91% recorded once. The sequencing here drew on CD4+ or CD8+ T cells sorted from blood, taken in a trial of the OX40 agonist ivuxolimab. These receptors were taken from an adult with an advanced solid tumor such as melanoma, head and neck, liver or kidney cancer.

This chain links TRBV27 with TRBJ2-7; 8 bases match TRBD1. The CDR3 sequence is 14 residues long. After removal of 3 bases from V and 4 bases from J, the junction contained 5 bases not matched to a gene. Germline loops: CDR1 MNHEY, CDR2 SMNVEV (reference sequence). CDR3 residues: CASSFNRGIYEQYF. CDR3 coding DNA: TGTGCCAGCAGTTTTAACAGGGGGATTTACGAGCAGTACTTC.

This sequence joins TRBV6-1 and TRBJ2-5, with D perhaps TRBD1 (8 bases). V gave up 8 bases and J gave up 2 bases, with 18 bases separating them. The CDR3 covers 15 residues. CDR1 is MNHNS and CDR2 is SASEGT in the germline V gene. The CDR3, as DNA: TGTGCCAGCGGGGGGGGCAGGGGGCTGCAAGAGACCCAGTACTTC. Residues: CASGGGRGLQETQYF.

As DNA, the CDR3 is TGTGCCAGCAGCTTAGGGACAGGGGTTGGGGGCTACACCTTC. This sequence encodes CASSLGTGVGGYTF. V usage is TRBV7-2 and J usage is TRBJ1-2; TRBD1 agrees at 9 bases. In germline, CDR1 is SGHTA, CDR2 FQGNSA. V lost 1 base to trimming and J lost 8 bases; unmatched junction nucleotides: 5. The CDR3 is made up of 14 amino acids. The entire variable domain, with the rest obtained from reference TRBV7-2 and TRBJ1-2, is as follows: GAGVSQSPSNKVTEKGKDVELRCDPISGHTALYWYRQSLGQGLEFLIYFQGNSAPDKSGLPSDRFSAERTGGSVSTLTIQRTQQEDSAVYLCASSLGTGVGGYTFGSGTRLTVV.

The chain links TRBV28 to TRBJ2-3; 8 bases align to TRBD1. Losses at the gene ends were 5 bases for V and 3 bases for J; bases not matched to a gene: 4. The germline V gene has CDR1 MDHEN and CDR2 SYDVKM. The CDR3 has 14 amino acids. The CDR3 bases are TGTGCCAGCAGTGCAGGGGGCGGAACAGATACGCAGTATTTT. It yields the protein CASSAGGGTDTQYF.

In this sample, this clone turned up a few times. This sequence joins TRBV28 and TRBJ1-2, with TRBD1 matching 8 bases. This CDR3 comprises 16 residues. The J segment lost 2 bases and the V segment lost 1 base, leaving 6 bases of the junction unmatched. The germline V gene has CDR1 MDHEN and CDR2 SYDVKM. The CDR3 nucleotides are TGTGCCAGCAGTTTATACCACACAGGGGGAAACTATGGCTACACCTTC. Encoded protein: CASSLYHTGGNYGYTF.

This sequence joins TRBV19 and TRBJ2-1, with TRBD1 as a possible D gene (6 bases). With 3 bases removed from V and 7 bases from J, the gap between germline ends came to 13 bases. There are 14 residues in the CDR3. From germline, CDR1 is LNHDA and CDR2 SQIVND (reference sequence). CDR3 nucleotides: TGTGCCAGTAGTATGTCAGGGGCTAAGAATGAGCAGTTCTTC. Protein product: CASSMSGAKNEQFF.

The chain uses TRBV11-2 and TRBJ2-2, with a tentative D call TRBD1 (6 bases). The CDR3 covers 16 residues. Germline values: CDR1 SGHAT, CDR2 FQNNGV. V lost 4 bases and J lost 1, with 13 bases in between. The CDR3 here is CASSSSPGQNTGELFF. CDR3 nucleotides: TGTGCCAGCAGCTCTAGCCCGGGACAGAACACCGGGGAGCTGTTTTTT. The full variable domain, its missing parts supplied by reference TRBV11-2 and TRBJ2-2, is EAGVAQSPRYKIIEKRQSVAFWCNPISGHATLYWYQQILGQGPKLLIQFQNNGVVDDSQLPKDRFSAERLKGVDSTLKIQPAKLEDSAVYLCASSSSPGQNTGELFFGEGSRLTVL.

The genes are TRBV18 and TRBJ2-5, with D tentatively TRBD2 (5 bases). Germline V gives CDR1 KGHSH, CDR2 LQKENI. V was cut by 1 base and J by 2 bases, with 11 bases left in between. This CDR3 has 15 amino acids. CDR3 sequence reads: CASSPLDGVQETQYF. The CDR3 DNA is TGTGCCAGCTCACCACTGGACGGGGTGCAAGAGACCCAGTACTTC.

In DNA form, the CDR3 reads TGTGCCAGCACCTCGGGACCGTTGGAGAGTTTTTATGGCTACACCTTC. Its translation is CASTSGPLESFYGYTF. The chain joins TRBV5-4 to TRBJ1-2; possibly TRBD1 for D (5 bases). V lost 6 bases, J lost 5 bases, and 23 bases lay in between. From germline, CDR1 is SGHNT and CDR2 YYREEE (reference sequence). This CDR3 region has 16 residues.

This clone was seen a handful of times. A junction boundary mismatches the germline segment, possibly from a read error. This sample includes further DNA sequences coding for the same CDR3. The CDR3 spells CASSLVGEKLFF. The CDR3 DNA is TGTGCCAGCAGCCTTGTAGGGGAAAAACTGTTTTTT. V and J are TRBV4-1 and TRBJ1-4; D uncertain. This CDR3 is built from 12 residues. CDR1 and CDR2 from the germline V gene are MGHRA and YSYEKL.

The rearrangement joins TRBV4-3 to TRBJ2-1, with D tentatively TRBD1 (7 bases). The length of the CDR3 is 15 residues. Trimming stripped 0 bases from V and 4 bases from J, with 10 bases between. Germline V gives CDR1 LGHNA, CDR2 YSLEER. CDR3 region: CASSQDRGVYNEQFF. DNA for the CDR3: TGCGCCAGCAGCCAAGACAGGGGGGTATACAATGAGCAGTTCTTC.

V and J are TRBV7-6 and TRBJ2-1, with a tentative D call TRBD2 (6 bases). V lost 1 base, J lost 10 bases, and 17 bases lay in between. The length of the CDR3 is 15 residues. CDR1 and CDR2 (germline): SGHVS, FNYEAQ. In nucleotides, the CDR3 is TGTGCCAGCAGCTTAGGCGGGCTAGGAGGGTCCGAGCAGTTCTTC. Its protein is CASSLGGLGGSEQFF.

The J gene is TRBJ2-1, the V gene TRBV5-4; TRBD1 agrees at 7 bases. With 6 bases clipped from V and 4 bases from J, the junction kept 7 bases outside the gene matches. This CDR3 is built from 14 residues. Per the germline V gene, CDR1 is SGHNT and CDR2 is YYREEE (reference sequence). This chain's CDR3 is CASTRQGPYNEQFF. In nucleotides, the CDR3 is TGTGCCAGCACCCGACAGGGCCCTTACAATGAGCAGTTCTTC.

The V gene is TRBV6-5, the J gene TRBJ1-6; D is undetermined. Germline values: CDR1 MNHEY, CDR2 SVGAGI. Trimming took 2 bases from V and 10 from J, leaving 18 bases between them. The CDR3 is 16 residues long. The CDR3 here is CASSYAPRAKGSPLHF. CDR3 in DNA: TGTGCCAGCAGTTACGCCCCCCGGGCCAAAGGATCACCCCTCCACTTT.

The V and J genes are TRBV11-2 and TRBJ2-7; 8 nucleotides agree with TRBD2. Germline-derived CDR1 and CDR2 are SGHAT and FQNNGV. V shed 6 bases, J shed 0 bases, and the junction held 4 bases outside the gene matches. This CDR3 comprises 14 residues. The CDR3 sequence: CASRSGSGSYEQYF. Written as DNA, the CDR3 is TGTGCCAGCAGAAGCGGGAGCGGCTCCTACGAGCAGTACTTC.

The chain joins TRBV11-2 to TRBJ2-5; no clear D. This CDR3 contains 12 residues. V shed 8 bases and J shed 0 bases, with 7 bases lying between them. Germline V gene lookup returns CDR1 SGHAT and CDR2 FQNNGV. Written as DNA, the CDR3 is TGTGCCAGCTCCAAGAACCAAGAGACCCAGTACTTC. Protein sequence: CASSKNQETQYF.

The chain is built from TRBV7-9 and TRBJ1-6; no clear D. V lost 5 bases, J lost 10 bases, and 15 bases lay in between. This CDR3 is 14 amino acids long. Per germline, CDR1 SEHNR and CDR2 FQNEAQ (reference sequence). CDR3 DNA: TGTGCCAGCAGCGCGGATGGGCGAGGGTCACCCCTCCACTTT. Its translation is CASSADGRGSPLHF. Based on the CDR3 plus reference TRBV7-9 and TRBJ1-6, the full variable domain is DTGVSQNPRHKITKRGQNVTFRCDPISEHNRLYWYRQTLGQGPEFLTYFQNEAQLEKSRLLSDRFSAERPKGSFSTLEIQRTEQGDSAMYLCASSADGRGSPLHFGNGTRLTVT.

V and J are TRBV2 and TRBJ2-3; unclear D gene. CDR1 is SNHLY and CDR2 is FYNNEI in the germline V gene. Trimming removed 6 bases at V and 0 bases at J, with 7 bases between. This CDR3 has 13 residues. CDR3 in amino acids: CASREWSTDTQYF. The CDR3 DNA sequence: TGTGCCAGCAGGGAGTGGAGCACAGATACGCAGTATTTT.

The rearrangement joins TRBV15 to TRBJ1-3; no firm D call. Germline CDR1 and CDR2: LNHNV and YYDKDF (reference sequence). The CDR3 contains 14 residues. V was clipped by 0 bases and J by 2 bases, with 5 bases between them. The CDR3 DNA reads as TGTGCCACCAGCAGAGACTCCCCTGGAAACACCATATATTTT. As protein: CATSRDSPGNTIYF.

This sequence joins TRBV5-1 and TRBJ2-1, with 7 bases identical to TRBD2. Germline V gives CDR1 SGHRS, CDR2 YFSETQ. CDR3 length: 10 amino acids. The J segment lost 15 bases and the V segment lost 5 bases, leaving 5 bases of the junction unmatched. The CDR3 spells CASRGTKWFF. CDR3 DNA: TGCGCCAGCAGAGGGACTAAGTGGTTCTTC. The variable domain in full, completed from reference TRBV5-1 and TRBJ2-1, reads KAGVTQTPRYLIKTRGQQVTLSCSPISGHRSVSWYQQTPGQGLQFLFEYFSETQRNKGNFPGRFSGRQFSNSRSEMNVSTLELGDSALYLCASRGTKWFFGPGTRLTVL.

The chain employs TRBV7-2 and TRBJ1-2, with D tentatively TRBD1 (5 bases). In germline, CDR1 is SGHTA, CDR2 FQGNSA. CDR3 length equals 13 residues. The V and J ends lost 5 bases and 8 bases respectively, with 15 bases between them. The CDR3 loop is CASSPGHQGGYTF. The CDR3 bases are TGTGCCAGCAGCCCAGGGCACCAGGGCGGCTACACCTTC.